These T cell receptor beta chains were read from a single sample in a study of PD-L1 blockade in urothelial cancer. Assay used: immunoSEQ multiplex PCR; TCRdb lists only in-frame clones, some missing. The sample holds approximately 79,000 clones, around 93% seen once. The sample here was PBMCs, taken around atezolizumab (anti-PD-L1) treatment. These receptors were obtained from an elderly woman with urothelial cancer. Both conserved end residues are part of each CDR3. D genes are given only for firm matches. The size of a clone is reported for some rows only, either as once, few or many, or as a class for expanded clones.

TRBV6-1	TRBJ2-1	TRBD2	once	CASSEAVPFLAGSLYNEQFF	TGTGCCAGCAGTGAAGCGGTCCCGTTCCTAGCGGGAAGCCTCTACAATGAGCAGTTCTTC
TRBV9	TRBJ2-5	-	-	CASSVAGVLETQYF	TGTGCCAGCAGCGTAGCGGGAGTACTGGAGACCCAGTACTTC
TRBV9	TRBJ1-2	TRBD1	-	CASSATGGYGYTF	TGTGCCAGCAGCGCAACAGGGGGGTATGGCTACACCTTC
TRBV5-6	TRBJ2-1	TRBD2	-	CASSFSGGSYNEQFF	TGTGCCAGCAGCTTTTCGGGGGGCTCCTACAATGAGCAGTTCTTC
TRBV28	TRBJ1-1	TRBD1	-	CASRGTGNTEAFF	TGTGCCAGCAGGGGGACAGGAAACACTGAAGCTTTCTTT
TRBV30	TRBJ2-5	TRBD2	-	CAWSVQLAGKTQYF	TGTGCCTGGAGTGTACAACTAGCGGGAAAGACCCAGTACTTC
TRBV10-3	TRBJ2-5	-	-	CAISESGGLTETQYF	TGTGCCATCAGTGAGTCGGGAGGACTCACGGAGACCCAGTACTTC
TRBV18	TRBJ1-3	-	once	CASSPNSGNTIYF	TGTGCCAGCTCACCCAACTCTGGAAACACCATATATTTT
TRBV18	TRBJ2-5	-	-	CASSPPGSRETQYF	TGTGCCAGCTCACCTCCGGGGTCTCGAGAGACCCAGTACTTC
TRBV30	TRBJ2-5	TRBD2	-	CAGGGNGPTQYF	TGTGCCGGGGGGGGGAACGGGCCGACCCAGTACTTC
TRBV9	TRBJ2-1	-	-	CASGGGGINEQFF	TGTGCCAGCGGTGGAGGGGGCATCAATGAGCAGTTCTTC
TRBV29-1	TRBJ1-2	TRBD1	-	CSVQGQEGGYTF	TGCAGCGTTCAGGGACAGGAGGGTGGCTACACCTTC
TRBV5-8	TRBJ2-3	-	-	CASSFPTENTDTQYF	TGTGCCAGCAGCTTCCCGACAGAGAACACAGATACGCAGTATTTT
TRBV18	TRBJ2-7	-	-	CASSPGVSYEQYF	TGTGCCAGCTCACCAGGAGTCTCCTACGAGCAGTACTTC
TRBV19	TRBJ1-1	-	-	CASIGAPGTEAFF	TGTGCCAGTATTGGGGCCCCGGGCACTGAAGCTTTCTTT
TRBV27	TRBJ2-7	-	-	CASSPRGAGRTYEQYF	TGTGCCAGCAGTCCAAGGGGAGCGGGCCGTACCTACGAGCAGTACTTC
TRBV9	TRBJ2-2	-	-	CASSVGDFTGELFF	TGTGCCAGCAGCGTAGGGGACTTCACCGGGGAGCTGTTTTTT
TRBV27	TRBJ2-1	TRBD2	-	CASRIWTSGRAVRNEQFF	TGTGCCAGCAGAATATGGACTAGCGGGAGGGCCGTAAGAAATGAGCAGTTCTTC
TRBV6-1	TRBJ2-3	TRBD2	-	CASTIAGAIDTQYF	TGTGCCAGCACTATAGCGGGAGCGATAGATACGCAGTATTTT
TRBV28	TRBJ2-7	TRBD2	-	CASSSLAGGSYEQYF	TGTGCCAGCAGCTCCCTAGCGGGAGGTTCCTACGAGCAGTACTTC
TRBV12-5	TRBJ1-1	-	-	CASGLYAGATEAFF	TGTGCTAGTGGTTTGTACGCAGGGGCCACTGAAGCTTTCTTT
TRBV29-1	TRBJ2-5	-	-	CSAGLPALRETQYF	TGCAGCGCCGGACTACCAGCCCTTCGAGAGACCCAGTACTTC
TRBV7-3	TRBJ2-2	-	-	CASSLRYTGELFF	TGTGCCAGCAGCTTACGGTACACCGGGGAGCTGTTTTTT
TRBV5-1	TRBJ2-2	-	-	CASSLITGTGELFF	TGCGCCAGCAGCTTGATTACTGGCACCGGGGAGCTGTTTTTT
TRBV5-5	TRBJ2-1	-	-	CASSLEETLRNEQFF	TGTGCCAGCAGCTTGGAGGAGACCCTACGCAATGAGCAGTTCTTC
TRBV5-1	TRBJ1-1	TRBD1	-	CASSSQGAENTEAFF	TGCGCCAGCAGCTCACAGGGGGCGGAGAACACTGAAGCTTTCTTT
TRBV7-9	TRBJ1-4	TRBD1	-	CASSFTPGRAGGEKLFF	TGTGCCAGCAGCTTTACGCCGGGGAGGGCAGGGGGCGAAAAACTGTTTTTT
TRBV28	TRBJ1-2	-	-	CASSFRQRNYGYTF	TGTGCCAGCAGTTTTCGACAGAGGAACTATGGCTACACCTTC
TRBV5-6	TRBJ2-4	TRBD2	-	CASSLASGGNIQYF	TGTGCCAGCAGCTTGGCTAGCGGGGGGAACATTCAGTACTTC
TRBV29-1	TRBJ2-1	-	few	CSVEPAGHVNEQFF	TGCAGCGTTGAACCAGCGGGTCATGTAAATGAGCAGTTCTTC
TRBV28	TRBJ1-4	-	-	CASSGGGAGDEKLFF	TGTGCCAGCAGTGGAGGGGGGGCGGGAGATGAAAAACTGTTTTTT
TRBV9	TRBJ2-1	TRBD1	-	CASSTGGTYNEQFF	TGTGCCAGCAGCACAGGGGGGACCTACAATGAGCAGTTCTTC
TRBV19	TRBJ2-3	-	-	CASSITSYRYTDTQYF	TGTGCCAGTAGTATAACCTCTTACAGGTACACAGATACGCAGTATTTT
TRBV7-7	TRBJ2-5	TRBD2	-	CASSSGLAGGGETQYF	TGTGCCAGCAGCTCCGGACTAGCGGGAGGGGGGGAGACCCAGTACTTC
TRBV10-3	TRBJ2-2	-	-	CAITPRAGEGPGELFF	TGTGCCATCACCCCAAGGGCAGGGGAAGGTCCCGGGGAGCTGTTTTTT
TRBV5-4	TRBJ2-1	-	few	CASSQRLGSYNEQFF	TGTGCCAGCAGCCAAAGACTAGGCTCCTACAATGAGCAGTTCTTC
TRBV7-9	TRBJ2-6	TRBD2	-	CASSSGLGSGANVLTF	TGTGCCAGCAGTTCGGGACTAGGGTCTGGGGCCAACGTCCTGACTTTC
TRBV28	TRBJ1-2	TRBD1	-	CASSGGQGGFNYGYTF	TGTGCCAGCAGTGGGGGACAGGGAGGATTTAACTATGGCTACACCTTC
TRBV18	TRBJ1-5	TRBD1	-	CASSPGQGVQPQHF	TGTGCCAGCTCACCAGGGCAGGGGGTTCAGCCCCAGCATTTT
TRBV19	TRBJ2-1	TRBD2	-	CASSIRGTSGTYNEQFF	TGTGCCAGTAGTATCCGAGGCACTAGCGGGACCTACAATGAGCAGTTCTTC
TRBV7-6	TRBJ2-1	TRBD2	-	CASRQTFRLAGGPYNEQFF	TGTGCCAGCAGACAAACCTTTAGACTAGCGGGAGGGCCCTACAATGAGCAGTTCTTC
TRBV9	TRBJ2-7	-	-	CASSVLSGPPYEQYF	TGTGCCAGCAGCGTACTTAGCGGACCACCCTACGAGCAGTACTTC
TRBV6-5	TRBJ2-7	TRBD2	once	CASTSPGGHYEQYF	TGTGCCAGCACCTCCCCGGGAGGGCACTACGAGCAGTACTTC
TRBV4-1	TRBJ2-5	TRBD2	-	CASSQMASGRETQYF	TGCGCCAGCAGCCAGATGGCTAGCGGGAGAGAGACCCAGTACTTC
TRBV19	TRBJ2-5	-	once	CASREGSGRLETQYF	TGTGCCAGTAGGGAGGGGAGCGGCCGACTAGAGACCCAGTACTTC
TRBV5-5	TRBJ1-4	-	-	CASSLEGTQEKLFF	TGTGCCAGCAGCTTAGAGGGTACTCAGGAAAAACTGTTTTTT
TRBV18	TRBJ1-1	-	-	CASSPPSMDFRNTEAFF	TGTGCCAGCTCGCCCCCCTCTATGGACTTTCGAAACACTGAAGCTTTCTTT
TRBV15	TRBJ2-1	TRBD2	-	CATRGGLAGVEEQFF	TGTGCCACCAGGGGAGGACTAGCGGGAGTTGAGGAGCAGTTCTTC
TRBV7-9	TRBJ1-4	TRBD1	-	CASPGMQGTANEKLFF	TGTGCCAGTCCTGGAATGCAGGGGACAGCTAATGAAAAACTGTTTTTT
TRBV30	TRBJ1-1	TRBD1	-	CAWSVQGSTEAFF	TGTGCCTGGAGTGTACAGGGGTCCACTGAAGCTTTCTTT
TRBV19	TRBJ1-5	TRBD1	-	CASSAGTGERPQHF	TGTGCCAGTAGTGCCGGGACAGGGGAACGGCCCCAGCATTTT
TRBV27	TRBJ1-2	-	-	CASSFTATRGYGYTF	TGTGCCAGCAGTTTTACTGCGACTCGCGGCTATGGCTACACCTTC
TRBV6-1	TRBJ2-7	TRBD1	-	CASSEVDRGLSYEQYF	TGTGCCAGCAGTGAAGTGGACAGGGGGCTGTCCTACGAGCAGTACTTC
TRBV19	TRBJ2-1	TRBD2	-	CASSPGLAPYNEQFF	TGTGCCAGTAGTCCGGGACTAGCGCCCTACAATGAGCAGTTCTTC
TRBV18	TRBJ1-1	-	once	CASSPPGRVSTEAFF	TGTGCCAGCTCACCACCGGGCAGGGTGAGCACTGAAGCTTTCTTT
TRBV28	TRBJ1-1	-	-	CASSPPGQSITEAFF	TGTGCCAGCAGTCCGCCAGGACAGTCGATCACTGAAGCTTTCTTT
TRBV28	TRBJ2-7	-	-	CASSLGEQGRSYEQYF	TGTGCCAGCAGTTTGGGGGAGCAGGGGCGCTCCTACGAGCAGTACTTC
TRBV29-1	TRBJ2-5	TRBD2	-	CSANSLAGGRETQYF	TGCAGCGCAAACTCCCTAGCGGGAGGGAGGGAGACCCAGTACTTC
TRBV19	TRBJ1-2	-	-	CASSATQTGYGYTF	TGTGCCAGTTCAGCAACTCAGACAGGCTATGGCTACACCTTC